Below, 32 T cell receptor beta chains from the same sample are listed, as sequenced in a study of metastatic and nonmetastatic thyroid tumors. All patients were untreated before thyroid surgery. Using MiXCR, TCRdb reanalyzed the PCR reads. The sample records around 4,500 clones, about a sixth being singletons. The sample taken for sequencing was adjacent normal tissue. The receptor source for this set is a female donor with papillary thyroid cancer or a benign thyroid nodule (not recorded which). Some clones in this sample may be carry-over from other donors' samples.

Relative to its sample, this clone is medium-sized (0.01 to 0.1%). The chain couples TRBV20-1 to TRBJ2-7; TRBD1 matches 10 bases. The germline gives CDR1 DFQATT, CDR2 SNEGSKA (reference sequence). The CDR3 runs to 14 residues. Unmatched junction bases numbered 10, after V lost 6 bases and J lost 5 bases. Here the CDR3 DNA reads TGCAGTGCGGGCCTAGGGACAGGGGAACACGAGCAGTACGTC. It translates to CSAGLGTGEHEQYV.

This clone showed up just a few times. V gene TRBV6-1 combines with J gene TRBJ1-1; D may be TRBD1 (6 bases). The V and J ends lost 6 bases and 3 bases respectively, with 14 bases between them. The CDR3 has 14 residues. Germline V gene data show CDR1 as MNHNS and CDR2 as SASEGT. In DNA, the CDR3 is TGTGCCAGCAGCTCTGTGGAGGGGGACACTGAAGCTTTCTTT. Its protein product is CASSSVEGDTEAFF.

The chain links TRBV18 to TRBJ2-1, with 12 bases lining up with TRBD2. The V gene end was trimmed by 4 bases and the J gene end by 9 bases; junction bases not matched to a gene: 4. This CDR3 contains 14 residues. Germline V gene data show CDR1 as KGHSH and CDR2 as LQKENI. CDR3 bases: TGTGCCAGCTCACTCGGACTAGCGGGGACTGAGCAGTTCTTC. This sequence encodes CASSLGLAGTEQFF.

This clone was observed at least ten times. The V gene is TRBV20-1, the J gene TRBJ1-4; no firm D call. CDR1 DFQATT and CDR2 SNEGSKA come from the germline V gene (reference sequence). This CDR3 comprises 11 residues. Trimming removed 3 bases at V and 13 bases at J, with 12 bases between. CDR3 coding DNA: TGCAGTGCTAGGAGGGTGAAAAGACTGTTTTTT. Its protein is CSARRVKRLFF.

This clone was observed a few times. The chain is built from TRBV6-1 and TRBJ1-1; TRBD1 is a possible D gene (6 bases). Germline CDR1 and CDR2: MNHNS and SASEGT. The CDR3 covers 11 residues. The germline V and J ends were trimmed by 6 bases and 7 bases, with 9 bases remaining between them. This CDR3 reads CASSDRREAFF. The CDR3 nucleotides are TGTGCCAGCAGCGACAGGCGTGAAGCTTTCTTT.

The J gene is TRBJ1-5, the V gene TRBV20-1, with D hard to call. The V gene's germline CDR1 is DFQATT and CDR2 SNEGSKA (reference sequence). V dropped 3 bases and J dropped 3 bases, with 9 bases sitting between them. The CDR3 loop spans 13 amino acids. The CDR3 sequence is CSARLRANQPQHF. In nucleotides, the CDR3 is TGCAGTGCTAGGCTCCGGGCCAATCAGCCCCAGCATTTT.

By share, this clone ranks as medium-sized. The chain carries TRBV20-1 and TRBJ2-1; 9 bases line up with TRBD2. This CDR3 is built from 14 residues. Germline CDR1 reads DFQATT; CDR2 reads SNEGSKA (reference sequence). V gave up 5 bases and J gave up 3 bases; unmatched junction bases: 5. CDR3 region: CSASEREVYNEQFF. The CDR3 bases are TGCAGTGCTTCGGAGCGGGAGGTCTACAATGAGCAGTTCTTC.

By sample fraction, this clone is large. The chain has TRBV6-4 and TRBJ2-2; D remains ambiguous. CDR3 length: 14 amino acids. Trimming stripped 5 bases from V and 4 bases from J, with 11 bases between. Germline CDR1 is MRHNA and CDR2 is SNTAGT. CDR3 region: CASSPSPGTGELFF. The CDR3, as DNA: TGTGCCAGCAGTCCCAGTCCGGGCACCGGGGAGCTGTTTTTT.

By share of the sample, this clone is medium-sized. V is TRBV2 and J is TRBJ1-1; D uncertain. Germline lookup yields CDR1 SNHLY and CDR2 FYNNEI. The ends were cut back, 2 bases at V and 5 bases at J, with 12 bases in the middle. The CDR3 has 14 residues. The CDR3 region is CASSELGFETEAFF. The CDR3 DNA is TGTGCCAGCAGTGAATTGGGTTTCGAGACTGAAGCTTTCTTT.

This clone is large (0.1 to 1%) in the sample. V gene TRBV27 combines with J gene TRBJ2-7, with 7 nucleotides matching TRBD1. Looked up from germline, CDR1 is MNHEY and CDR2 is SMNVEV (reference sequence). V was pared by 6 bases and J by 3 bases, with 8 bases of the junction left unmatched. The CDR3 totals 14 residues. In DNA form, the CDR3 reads TGTGCCAGCAGCTACAGGGGACCCATCTACGAGCAGTACTTC. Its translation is CASSYRGPIYEQYF.

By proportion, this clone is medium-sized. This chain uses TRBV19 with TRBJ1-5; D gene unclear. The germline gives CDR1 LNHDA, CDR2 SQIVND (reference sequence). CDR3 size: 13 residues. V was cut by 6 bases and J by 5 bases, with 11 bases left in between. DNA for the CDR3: TGTGCCAGTAGAATGAGCATCGATCAGCCCCAGCATTTT. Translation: CASRMSIDQPQHF.

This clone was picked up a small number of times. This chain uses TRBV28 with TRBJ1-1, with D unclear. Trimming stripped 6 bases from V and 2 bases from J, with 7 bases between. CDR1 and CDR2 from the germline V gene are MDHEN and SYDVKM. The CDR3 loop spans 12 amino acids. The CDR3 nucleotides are TGTGCCAGCAGCATCAAAAACACTGAAGCTTTCTTT. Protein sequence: CASSIKNTEAFF.

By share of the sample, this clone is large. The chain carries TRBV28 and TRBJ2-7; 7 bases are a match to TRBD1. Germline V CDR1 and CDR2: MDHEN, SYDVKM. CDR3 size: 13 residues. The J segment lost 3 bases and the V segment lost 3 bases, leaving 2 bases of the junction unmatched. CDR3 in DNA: TGTGCCAGCAGTTTTACAGGGGACTACGAGCAGTACGTC. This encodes CASSFTGDYEQYV.

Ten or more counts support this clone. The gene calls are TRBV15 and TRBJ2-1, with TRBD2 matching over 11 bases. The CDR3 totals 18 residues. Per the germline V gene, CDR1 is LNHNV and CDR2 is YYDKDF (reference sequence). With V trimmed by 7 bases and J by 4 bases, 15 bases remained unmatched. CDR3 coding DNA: TGTGCCACCAACGCGGGGGGCTCACTAGCGGGAGCTTACAATGAGCAGTTCTTC. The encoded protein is CATNAGGSLAGAYNEQFF.

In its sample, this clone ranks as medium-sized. The CDR3 region has the DNA TGCGCCAGCAGCGAAAGACCGGGTAACACTGAAGCTTTCTTT. Amino acid sequence: CASSERPGNTEAFF. The V and J genes are TRBV5-1 and TRBJ1-1; D is ambiguous. Germline V gene sequence: CDR1 SGHRS, CDR2 YFSETQ. Trimming removed 4 bases at V and 2 bases at J, with 12 bases between. This CDR3 region has 14 residues.

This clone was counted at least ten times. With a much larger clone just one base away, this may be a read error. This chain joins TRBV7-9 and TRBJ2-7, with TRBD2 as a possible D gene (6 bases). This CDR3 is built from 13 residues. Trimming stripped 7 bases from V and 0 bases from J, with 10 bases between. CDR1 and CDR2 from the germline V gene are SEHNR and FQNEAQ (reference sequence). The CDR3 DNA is TGTGCCAGCAACGGGGGAAGCTCCTACGAGCAGTACGTC. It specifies CASNGGSSYEQYV.

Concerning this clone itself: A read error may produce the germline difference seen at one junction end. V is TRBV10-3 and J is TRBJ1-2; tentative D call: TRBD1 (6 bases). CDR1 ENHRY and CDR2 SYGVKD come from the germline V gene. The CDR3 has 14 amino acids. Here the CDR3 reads CAIRETDRYYGYAF. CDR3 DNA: TGTGCCATCAGGGAAACTGACAGGTACTATGGCTACGCCTTC.

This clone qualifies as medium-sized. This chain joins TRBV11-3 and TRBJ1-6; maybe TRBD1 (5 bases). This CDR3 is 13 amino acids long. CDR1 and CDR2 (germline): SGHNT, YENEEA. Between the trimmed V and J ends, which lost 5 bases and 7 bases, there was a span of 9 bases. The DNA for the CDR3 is TGTGCCAGCAGCGCTGACAGAAATTCACCCCTCCACTTT. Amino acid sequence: CASSADRNSPLHF.

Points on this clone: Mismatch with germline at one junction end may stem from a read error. The CDR3 loop reads CESAASSSYNEKFF. DNA of the CDR3: TGTGAAAGCGCGGCCAGCAGCTCCTACAATGAGAAGTTCTTC. The V call is TRBV6-4, the J call TRBJ2-1; no clear D gene. CDR1 and CDR2 from the germline V gene are MRHNA and SNTAGT. The CDR3 consists of 14 residues.

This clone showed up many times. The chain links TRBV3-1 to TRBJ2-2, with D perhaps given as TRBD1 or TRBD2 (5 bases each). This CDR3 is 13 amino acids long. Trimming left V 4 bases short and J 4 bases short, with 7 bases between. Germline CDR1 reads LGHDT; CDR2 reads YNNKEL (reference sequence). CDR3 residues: CASSRDGTGELFF. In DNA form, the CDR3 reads TGTGCCAGCAGCCGGGACGGCACCGGGGAGCTGTTTTTT.

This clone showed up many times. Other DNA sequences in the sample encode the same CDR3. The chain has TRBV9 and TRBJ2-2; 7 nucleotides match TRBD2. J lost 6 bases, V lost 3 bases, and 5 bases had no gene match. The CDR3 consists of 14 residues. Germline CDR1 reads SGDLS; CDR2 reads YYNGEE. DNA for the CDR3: TGTGCCAGCAGCGCGGGGGGACGGGCCGGGGAGCTGTTTTTT. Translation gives CASSAGGRAGELFF.

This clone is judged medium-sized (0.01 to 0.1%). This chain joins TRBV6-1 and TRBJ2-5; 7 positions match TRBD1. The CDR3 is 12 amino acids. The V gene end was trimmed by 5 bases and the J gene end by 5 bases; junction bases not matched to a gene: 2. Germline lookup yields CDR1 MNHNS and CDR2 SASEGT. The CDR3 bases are TGTGCCAGCAGTATACAGGGGGAGACCCAGTACTTC. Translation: CASSIQGETQYF.

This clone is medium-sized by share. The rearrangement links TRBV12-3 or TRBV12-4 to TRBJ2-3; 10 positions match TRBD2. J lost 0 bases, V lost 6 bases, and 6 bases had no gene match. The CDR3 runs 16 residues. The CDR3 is CASRLTSGSSTDTQYF. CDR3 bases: TGTGCCAGCAGACTGACTAGCGGGTCTAGCACAGATACGCAGTATTTT.

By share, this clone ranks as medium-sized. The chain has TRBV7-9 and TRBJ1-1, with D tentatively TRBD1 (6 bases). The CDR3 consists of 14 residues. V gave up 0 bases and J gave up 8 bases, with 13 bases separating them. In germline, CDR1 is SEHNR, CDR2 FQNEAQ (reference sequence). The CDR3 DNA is TGTGCCAGCAGCTTAGCGAGTACAGGGCACGAAGCTTTCTTT. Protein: CASSLASTGHEAFF.

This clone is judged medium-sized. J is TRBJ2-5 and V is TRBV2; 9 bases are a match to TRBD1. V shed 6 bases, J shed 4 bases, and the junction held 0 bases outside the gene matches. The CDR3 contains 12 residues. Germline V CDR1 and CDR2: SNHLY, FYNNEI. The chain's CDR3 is CASRDRGETQYF. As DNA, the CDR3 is TGTGCCAGCAGGGACAGGGGAGAGACCCAGTACTTC.

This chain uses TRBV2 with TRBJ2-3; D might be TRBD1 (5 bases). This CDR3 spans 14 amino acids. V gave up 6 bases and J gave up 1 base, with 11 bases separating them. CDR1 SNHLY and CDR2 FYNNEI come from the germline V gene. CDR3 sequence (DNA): TGTGCCAGCAGAGCAGGGTCCGGCACAGATACGCAGTATTTT. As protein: CASRAGSGTDTQYF.

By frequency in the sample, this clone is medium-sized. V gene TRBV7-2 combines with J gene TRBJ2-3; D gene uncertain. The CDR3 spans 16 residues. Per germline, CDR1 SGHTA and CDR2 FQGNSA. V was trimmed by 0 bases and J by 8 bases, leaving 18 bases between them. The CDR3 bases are TGTGCCAGCAGCTTAGCCTACTCCGAGGCCGTCCGTACGCAGTATTTT. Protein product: CASSLAYSEAVRTQYF.

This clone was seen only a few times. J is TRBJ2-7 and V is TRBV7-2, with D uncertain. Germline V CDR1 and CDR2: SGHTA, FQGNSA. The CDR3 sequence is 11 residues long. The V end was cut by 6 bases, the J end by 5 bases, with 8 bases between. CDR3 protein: CASSLSDEQYV. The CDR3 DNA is TGTGCCAGCAGTTTAAGCGACGAGCAGTACGTC.

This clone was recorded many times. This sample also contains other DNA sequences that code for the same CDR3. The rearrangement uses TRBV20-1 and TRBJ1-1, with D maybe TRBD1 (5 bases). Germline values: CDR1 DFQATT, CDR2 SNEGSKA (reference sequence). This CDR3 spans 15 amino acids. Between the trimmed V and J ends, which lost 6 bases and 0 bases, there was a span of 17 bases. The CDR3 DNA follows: TGCAGTGCCGTTTTGATACAGGCCCTGAACACTGAAGCTTTCTTT. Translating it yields CSAVLIQALNTEAFF.

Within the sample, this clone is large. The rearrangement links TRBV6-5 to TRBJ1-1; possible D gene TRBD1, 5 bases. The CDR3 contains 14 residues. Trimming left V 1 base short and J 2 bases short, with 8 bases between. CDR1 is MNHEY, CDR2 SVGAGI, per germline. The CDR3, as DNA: TGTGCCAGCAGTTACTTCGACAGAAACACTGAAGCTTTCTTT. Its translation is CASSYFDRNTEAFF.

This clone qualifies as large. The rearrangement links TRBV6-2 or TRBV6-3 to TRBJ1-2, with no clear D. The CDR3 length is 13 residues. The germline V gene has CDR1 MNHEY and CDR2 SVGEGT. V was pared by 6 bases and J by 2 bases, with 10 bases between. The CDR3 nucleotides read TGTGCCAGCAGCCCTACTCAGAACTATGGCTACACCTTC. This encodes CASSPTQNYGYTF.

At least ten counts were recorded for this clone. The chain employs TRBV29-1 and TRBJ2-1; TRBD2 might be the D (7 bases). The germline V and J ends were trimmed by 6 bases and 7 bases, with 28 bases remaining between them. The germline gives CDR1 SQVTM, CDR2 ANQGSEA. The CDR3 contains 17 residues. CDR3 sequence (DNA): TGCAGCGTCGACGGGGGGCTAGCGGCTCAGAAATTTAATGAGCAGTTCTTC. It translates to CSVDGGLAAQKFNEQFF.